The 13 T cell receptor beta chains presented below share a single source sample, sequenced in a study of cytomegalovirus exposure and HLA in healthy donors. PCR employed 60 Vbeta and 13 Jbeta primers. The protocol was immunoSEQ multiplex PCR, while the TCRdb copy is restricted to in-frame clones and leaves out a portion. The top ten clones hold 1.2% of a sample with about 180,000 clones, approximately 82% of them seen once. Sequencing input: PBMCs. The receptors shown here come from a girl aged 2-15 years in good health and CMV-seropositive.

The CDR3 loop is CSVAMTGSSNQPQHF. CDR3 sequence (DNA): TGCAGCGTTGCGATGACAGGGTCGAGCAATCAGCCCCAGCATTTT. The chain is built from TRBV29-1 and TRBJ1-5; TRBD1 matches 7 bases. Germline V gene lookup returns CDR1 SQVTM and CDR2 ANQGSEA. This CDR3 is 15 amino acids long. V lost 4 bases to trimming and J lost 1 base; unmatched junction nucleotides: 7.

The chain employs TRBV29-1 and TRBJ1-1; D call uncertain. V shed 7 bases and J shed 7 bases, with 16 bases lying between them. Germline V gene sequence: CDR1 SQVTM, CDR2 ANQGSEA. The CDR3 is 12 residues long. CDR3 residues: CSADLGAFEAFF. The CDR3 DNA sequence: TGCAGCGCCGATCTTGGAGCCTTTGAAGCTTTCTTT.

The rearrangement joins TRBV6-5 to TRBJ2-2, with D tentatively TRBD1 (6 bases). The V end lost 6 bases, the J end lost 7 bases, and 15 bases lay between the germline ends. The CDR3 contains 14 residues. Germline loops: CDR1 MNHEY, CDR2 SVGAGI. CDR3 sequence reads: CASRFTGLDGELFF. Written as DNA, the CDR3 is TGTGCCAGCAGGTTCACAGGGTTGGACGGGGAGCTGTTTTTT.

The genes are TRBV30 and TRBJ2-7; 8 bases map to TRBD2. This CDR3 is built from 14 residues. Unmatched junction bases numbered 5, after V lost 1 base and J lost 3 bases. Per the germline V gene, CDR1 is GTSNPN and CDR2 is SVGIG (reference sequence). The CDR3 nucleotides are TGTGCCTGGAGTGGAGCGGGAGCCAGCTACGAGCAGTACTTC. Residues: CAWSGAGASYEQYF.

The rearrangement uses TRBV25-1 and TRBJ2-5; TRBD1 might be the D (5 bases). The last part of the DNA fits TRBJ2-7 better; the J call may be wrong. This CDR3 contains 14 residues. Germline CDR1 is MGHDK and CDR2 is SYGVNS. Here the CDR3 reads CASSGQGYFDEQYF. DNA of the CDR3: TGTGCCAGCAGCGGGCAGGGTTACTTCGACGAGCAGTACTTC.

This sequence joins TRBV2 and TRBJ2-1; 9 nucleotides agree with TRBD2. The CDR3 sequence is 15 residues long. Germline V lookup: CDR1 SNHLY, CDR2 FYNNEI. Trimming at V came to 8 bases and at J to 6 bases, leaving 11 bases not matched to a gene. The CDR3 reads CASRAERGASNEQFF. The CDR3 region has the DNA TGTGCCAGCCGGGCGGAGCGGGGGGCATCCAATGAGCAGTTCTTC.

The V call is TRBV30, the J call TRBJ1-1; TRBD1 is a possible D gene (5 bases). The germline CDR1 and CDR2 sequences are GTSNPN and SVGIG (reference sequence). This CDR3 spans 13 amino acids. V was pared by 1 base and J by 3 bases, with 9 bases between. The CDR3 loop reads CAWSDSGYTEAFF. CDR3 bases: TGTGCCTGGAGTGATTCAGGGTACACTGAAGCTTTCTTT.

This chain joins TRBV28 and TRBJ2-7, with 7 bases identical to TRBD1. After removal of 5 bases from V and 3 bases from J, the junction contained 13 bases not matched to a gene. The CDR3 spans 16 residues. CDR1 is MDHEN, CDR2 SYDVKM, per germline. CDR3 region: CASSPTRQGHSYEQYF. CDR3 DNA sequence: TGTGCCAGCAGTCCAACTAGACAGGGTCACAGCTACGAGCAGTACTTC.

The V gene is TRBV7-9, the J gene TRBJ2-1; TRBD2 agrees at 12 bases. V gave up 7 bases and J gave up 9 bases; unmatched junction bases: 10. CDR1 is SEHNR and CDR2 is FQNEAQ in the germline V gene (reference sequence). The CDR3 sequence is 15 residues long. Here the CDR3 reads CASIRRTSGIPEQFF. The CDR3, as DNA: TGTGCCAGCATTCGCAGGACTAGCGGGATCCCTGAGCAGTTCTTC.

The table lists this clone with a few counts. The V gene is TRBV27, the J gene TRBJ2-1; D might be TRBD2 (5 bases). The CDR3 has 16 amino acids. The germline gives CDR1 MNHEY, CDR2 SMNVEV (reference sequence). Trimming shortened V by 5 bases and J by 1 base, and 15 bases separated the two germline ends. Here the CDR3 reads CASSPYRRGSYNEQFF. As DNA, the CDR3 is TGTGCCAGCAGTCCTTACCGACGGGGATCCTACAATGAGCAGTTCTTC.

V gene TRBV19 combines with J gene TRBJ1-6; D call uncertain. The CDR3 extends over 16 amino acids. Germline V gene lookup returns CDR1 LNHDA and CDR2 SQIVND (reference sequence). Trimming pared 1 base from V and 3 bases from J, leaving 10 bases between. CDR3 in DNA: TGTGCCAGTAGTATAGCTGGAGGTAGCTATAATTCACCCCTCCACTTT. Amino acid sequence: CASSIAGGSYNSPLHF.

A single count supports this clone. V is TRBV9 and J is TRBJ2-7; D is perhaps TRBD1 (6 bases). Germline CDR1 SGDLS, CDR2 YYNGEE. CDR3 size: 14 residues. Trimming shortened V by 3 bases and J by 0 bases, and 10 bases separated the two germline ends. The chain's CDR3 is CASSGQASSYEQYF. The CDR3 nucleotides are TGTGCCAGCAGCGGACAGGCAAGCTCCTACGAGCAGTACTTC. The full variable domain, rest sourced from reference TRBV9 and TRBJ2-7, is DSGVTQTPKHLITATGQRVTLRCSPRSGDLSVYWYQQSLDQGLQFLIQYYNGEERAKGNILERFSAQQFPDLHSELNLSSLELGDSALYFCASSGQASSYEQYFGPGTRLTVT.

The chain joins TRBV5-1 to TRBJ1-2; maybe TRBD1 (5 bases). The ends were cut back, 7 bases at V and 9 bases at J, with 16 bases in the middle. The CDR3 loop spans 12 amino acids. Germline V lookup: CDR1 SGHRS, CDR2 YFSETQ. DNA of the CDR3: TGCGCCAGCGACCATTCACACAGGCGCTACACCTTC. It yields the protein CASDHSHRRYTF. The full variable domain, its missing parts supplied by reference TRBV5-1 and TRBJ1-2, is KAGVTQTPRYLIKTRGQQVTLSCSPISGHRSVSWYQQTPGQGLQFLFEYFSETQRNKGNFPGRFSGRQFSNSRSEMNVSTLELGDSALYLCASDHSHRRYTFGSGTRLTVV.